Sequencing of this T cell receptor (beta chain) was carried out in a study of blood T cells in healthy people across ages (dated by TCRdb to about 2015). Study-level background: Template switching captured roughly one uniquely barcoded TCR beta cDNA molecule per two T cells in model experiments. To avoid experimental bias, donors of different ages were distributed randomly across sequencing lanes. Age-related changes in TCR beta repertoire diversity were measured in the study by deep sequencing normalized with unique cDNA molecular identifiers. Four age groups were formed from the donors: young (average about 16 years), middle-aged (around 39), aged (roughly 56) and long-lived (about 80). For two donors (one aged 18 to 30 and one aged 80 or older), the study analyzed two additional independent replicas of 1 million unique cDNA reads from the same blood draw.

This clonotype was seen just once. Its antigen is currently not known. Qualities for individual bases were not recorded, and no much larger clone is one base off. The donors were about 40 Caucasian individuals from Russia, aged roughly 6 to 90 years, who were systemically healthy. Each donor gave about 11 milliliters of peripheral blood, drawn into EDTA-treated Vacutainer tubes. Ficoll-Paque density-gradient centrifugation was used to isolate PBMCs, with at least 6.5 million per sample. Total RNA, at least 5 micrograms per sample, was extracted from PBMCs with Trizol reagent. For every donor, flow cytometry on a PBMC aliquot measured the percentage of naive CD45RAhigh/CD27high T cells. The method was 5' RACE. The run used an Illumina HiSeq 2500. A second PCR of about 7 to 12 cycles was run with a J-beta primer mix and a sample-barcoded 5' primer. A template-switch 5' adaptor carrying 12 random nucleotides introduced a unique molecular identifier onto each TCR beta cDNA molecule. At least 2.5 million CDR3-containing paired-end reads were obtained from each sample. The Mint cDNA synthesis kit, primed by a TRBC-specific oligonucleotide, was used to synthesize first-strand cDNA from all RNA. Following uracil-DNA glycosylase treatment, all cDNA underwent a first 18-cycle PCR with the universal primers M1SS and BC2_uni_R. As for how the authors treated the data: For normalization, 1 million high-quality reads, each with a distinct molecular identifier, were randomly selected from each sample. Reads sharing molecular identifiers were discarded rather than binned into consensus sequences. MiTCR, with a Q25 quality threshold and the strictest error-elimination algorithm, was used for CDR3 identification, clonotype clustering and error correction. A nonparametric unseen species model with Euler transformation was used to estimate a lower bound on total TCR beta diversity. TCRdb reran the public reads through fastp at Q25 and MiXCR, keeping productive beta chains. Under each unique CDR3 protein, matching rows form one entry showing the most common genes and DNA. These V and J calls rely on TCRdb rather than the paper's analysis. A total of roughly 800,000 distinct CDR3 sequences appear in this sample, roughly 50% of them only once. Jointly, the top ten make up 22% of the sample.

At the junction V is shortened by 6 bases and J by 2 bases, with 17 bases in between. The germline V gene sets CDR1 to MNHNS and CDR2 to SASEGT. The CDR3 runs 17 residues from the cysteine to the phenylalanine. Of all the DNA, just the CDR3 is kept, 51 bases in frame from base 1. General conclusions and limits of the study: There was a strong correlation between observed TCR beta diversity and the percentage of naive T cells measured by flow cytometry. Conclusive comparison of naive and antigen-experienced compartments was prevented by the profiling of bulk unsorted PBMCs. Donor CMV infection status was unknown, potentially confounding age-related changes in expanded clonotypes. Compared with the aged group, the long-lived group had more naive CD4+ T cells, fewer expanded clones and increased TCR diversity, a pattern suggesting age selection. Total diversity estimates from one million sequenced T cells were considered lower bounds and underestimates. As age increased, observed TCR beta diversity per million T cells dropped in a roughly linear way, and a significant reduction was already evident by age approximately 40.

The clonotype originates from a man under 40 in good health. Recombination connected TRBV6-1 to TRBJ2-6, with the D gene call left open. Material for sequencing was blood. For the CDR3, the sequence is CASRTTGLGAGANVLTF. The nucleotide sequence reads TGTGCCAGCAGGACAACTGGGCTCGGAGCTGGGGCCAACGTCCTGACTTTC.